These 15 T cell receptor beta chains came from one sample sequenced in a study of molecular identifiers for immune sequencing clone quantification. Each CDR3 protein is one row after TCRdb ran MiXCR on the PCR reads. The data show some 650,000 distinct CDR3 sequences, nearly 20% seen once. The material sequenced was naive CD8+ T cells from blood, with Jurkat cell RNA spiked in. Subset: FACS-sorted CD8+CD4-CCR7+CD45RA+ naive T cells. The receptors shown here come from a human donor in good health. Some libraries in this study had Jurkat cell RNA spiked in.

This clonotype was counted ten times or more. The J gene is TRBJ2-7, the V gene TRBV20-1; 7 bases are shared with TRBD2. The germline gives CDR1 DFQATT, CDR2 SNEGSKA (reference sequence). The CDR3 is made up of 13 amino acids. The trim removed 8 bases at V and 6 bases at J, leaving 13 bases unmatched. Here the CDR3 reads CSPSTSSPSEQYF. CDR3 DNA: TGCAGTCCTTCGACTAGCAGCCCTTCCGAGCAGTACTTC.

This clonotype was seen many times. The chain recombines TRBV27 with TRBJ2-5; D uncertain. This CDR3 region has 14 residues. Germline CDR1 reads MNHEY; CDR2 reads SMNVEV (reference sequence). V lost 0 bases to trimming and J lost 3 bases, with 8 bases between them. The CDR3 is CASSLSAEEETQYF. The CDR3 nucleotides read TGTGCCAGCAGTTTATCAGCAGAAGAAGAGACCCAGTACTTC.

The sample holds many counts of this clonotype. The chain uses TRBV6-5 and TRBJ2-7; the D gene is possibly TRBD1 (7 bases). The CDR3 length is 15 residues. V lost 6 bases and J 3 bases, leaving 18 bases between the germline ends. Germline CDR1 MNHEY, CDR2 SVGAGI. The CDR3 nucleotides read TGTGCCAGCAGCTTCCAGGGGGGTAACTTCTACGAGCAGTACTTC. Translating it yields CASSFQGGNFYEQYF.

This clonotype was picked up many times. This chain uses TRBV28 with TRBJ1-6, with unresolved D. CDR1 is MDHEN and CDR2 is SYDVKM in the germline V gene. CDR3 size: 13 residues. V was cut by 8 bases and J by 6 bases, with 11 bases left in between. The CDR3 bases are TGTGCCAGCCGAGGACCGTTTAATTCACCCCTCCACTTT. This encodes CASRGPFNSPLHF.

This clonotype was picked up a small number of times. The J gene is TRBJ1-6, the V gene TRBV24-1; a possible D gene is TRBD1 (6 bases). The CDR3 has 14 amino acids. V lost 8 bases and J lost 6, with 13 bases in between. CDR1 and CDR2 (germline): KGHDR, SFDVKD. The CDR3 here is CATTRDMVNSPLHF. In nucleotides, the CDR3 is TGTGCCACCACCCGGGACATGGTTAATTCACCCCTCCACTTT.

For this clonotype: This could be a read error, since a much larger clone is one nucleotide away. CDR3 sequence (DNA): TGTGCCAGCAGCCGAGCCGAGGACAGCAATCAGCCCCAGCATTTT. Protein: CASSRAEDSNQPQHF. This chain joins TRBV4-2 and TRBJ1-5, with D unresolved. V gave up 4 bases and J gave up 1 base, with 11 bases separating them. The CDR3 sequence is 15 residues long. Germline CDR1 reads LGHNA; CDR2 reads YNFKEQ.

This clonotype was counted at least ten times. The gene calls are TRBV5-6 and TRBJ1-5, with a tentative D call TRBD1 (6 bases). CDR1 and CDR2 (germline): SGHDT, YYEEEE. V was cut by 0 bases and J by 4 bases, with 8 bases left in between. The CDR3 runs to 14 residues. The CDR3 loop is CASSLARGNQPQHF. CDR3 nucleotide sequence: TGTGCCAGCAGCTTGGCCAGGGGAAATCAGCCCCAGCATTTT. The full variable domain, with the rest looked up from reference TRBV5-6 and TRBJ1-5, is DAGVTQSPTHLIKTRGQQVTLRCSPKSGHDTVSWYQQALGQGPQFIFQYYEEEERQRGNFPDRFSGHQFPNYSSELNVNALLLGDSALYLCASSLARGNQPQHFGDGTRLSIL.

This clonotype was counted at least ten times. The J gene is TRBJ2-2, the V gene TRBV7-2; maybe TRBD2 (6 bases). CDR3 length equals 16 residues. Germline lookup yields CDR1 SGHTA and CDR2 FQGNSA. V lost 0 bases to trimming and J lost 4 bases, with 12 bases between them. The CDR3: CASSLAVLGSTGELFF. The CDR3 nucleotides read TGTGCCAGCAGCTTAGCGGTCCTCGGGAGCACCGGGGAGCTGTTTTTT. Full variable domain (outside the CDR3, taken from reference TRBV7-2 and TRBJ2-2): GAGVSQSPSNKVTEKGKDVELRCDPISGHTALYWYRQSLGQGLEFLIYFQGNSAPDKSGLPSDRFSAERTGGSVSTLTIQRTQQEDSAVYLCASSLAVLGSTGELFFGEGSRLTVL.

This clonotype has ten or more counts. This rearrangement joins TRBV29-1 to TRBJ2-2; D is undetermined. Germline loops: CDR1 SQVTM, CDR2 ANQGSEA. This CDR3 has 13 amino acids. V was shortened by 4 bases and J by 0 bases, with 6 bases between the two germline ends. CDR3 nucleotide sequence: TGCAGCGTTGGTTCCTCGAACACCGGGGAGCTGTTTTTT. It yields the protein CSVGSSNTGELFF.

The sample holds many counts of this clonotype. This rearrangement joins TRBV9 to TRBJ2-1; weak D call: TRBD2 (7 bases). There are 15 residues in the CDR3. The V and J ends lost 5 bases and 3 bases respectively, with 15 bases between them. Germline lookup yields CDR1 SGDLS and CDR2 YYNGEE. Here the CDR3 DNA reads TGTGCCAGCAGTCTGGGGGGGGCGATCTACAATGAGCAGTTCTTC. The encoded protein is CASSLGGAIYNEQFF.

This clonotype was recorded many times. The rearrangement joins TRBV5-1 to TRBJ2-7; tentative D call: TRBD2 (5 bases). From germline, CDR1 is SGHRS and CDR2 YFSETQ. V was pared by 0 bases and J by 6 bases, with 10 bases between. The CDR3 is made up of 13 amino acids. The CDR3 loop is CASSLAGFGEQYF. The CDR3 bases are TGCGCCAGCAGCTTGGCGGGATTCGGCGAGCAGTACTTC.

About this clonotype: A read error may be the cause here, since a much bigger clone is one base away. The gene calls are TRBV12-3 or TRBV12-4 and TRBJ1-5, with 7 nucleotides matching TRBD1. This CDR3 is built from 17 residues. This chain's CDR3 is CASSLGRGDRDNQPQRF. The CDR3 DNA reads TGTGCCAGCAGTTTGGGGAGGGGAGACAGGGACAATCAGCCCCAGCGTTTT.

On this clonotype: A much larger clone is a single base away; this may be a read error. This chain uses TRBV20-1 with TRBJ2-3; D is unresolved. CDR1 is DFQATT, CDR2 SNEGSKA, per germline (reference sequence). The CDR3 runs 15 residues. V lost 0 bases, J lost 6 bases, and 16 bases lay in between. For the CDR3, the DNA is TGCAGTGCTAGAGAAATCGACGTATCTTGGGATACGCAGTATTTT. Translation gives CSAREIDVSWDTQYF.

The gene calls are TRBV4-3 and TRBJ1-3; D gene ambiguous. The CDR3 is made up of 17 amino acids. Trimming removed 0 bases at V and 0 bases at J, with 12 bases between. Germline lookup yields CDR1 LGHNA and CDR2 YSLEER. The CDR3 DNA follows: TGCGCCAGCAGCCAAGAGCGGTACAAGGGCTCTGGAAACACCATATATTTT. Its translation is CASSQERYKGSGNTIYF.

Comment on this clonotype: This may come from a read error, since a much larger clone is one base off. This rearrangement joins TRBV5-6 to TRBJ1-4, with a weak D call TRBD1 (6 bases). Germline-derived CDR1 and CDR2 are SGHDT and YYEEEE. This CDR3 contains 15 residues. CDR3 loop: CACSLIAGGGEKLFF. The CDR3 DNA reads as TGTGCCTGCAGCTTAATAGCCGGAGGGGGAGAAAAACTGTTTTTT.